The 28 T cell receptor beta chains listed next were all sequenced from one sample in a study of OX40 agonist ivuxolimab in advanced cancers. The library was generated by the immunoSEQ multiplex PCR assay. Held by TCRdb, this immuneACCESS table contains in-frame sequences only and omits some clones. Under half of the omission traces to an unresolved V gene where checked; the cause of the rest is unknown. The sample table lists fewer than 70,000 clones, about 86% of them with a count of one. In total, the top ten clones hold around 2.1% of the sample. This specimen was CD4+ or CD8+ T cells sorted from blood, taken in a trial of the OX40 agonist ivuxolimab. The receptors stem from an adult with an advanced solid tumor such as melanoma, head and neck, liver or kidney cancer.

This clone was observed a handful of times. The chain employs TRBV28 and TRBJ1-5; D call uncertain. The CDR3 spans 16 residues. V lost 4 bases and J lost 0, with 13 bases in between. Per germline, CDR1 MDHEN and CDR2 SYDVKM. CDR3 bases: TGTGCCAGCAGTTCATCCTCGGTGGCTAGCAATCAGCCCCAGCATTTT. Protein sequence: CASSSSSVASNQPQHF.

Only a few counts were recorded for this clone. The chain is built from TRBV2 and TRBJ1-2; D possibly corresponds to TRBD1 (5 bases). The CDR3 runs to 13 residues. Germline V gene data show CDR1 as SNHLY and CDR2 as FYNNEI. Trimming shortened V by 3 bases and J by 5 bases, and 10 bases separated the two germline ends. CDR3 sequence: CASSELGEYGYTF. Written as DNA, the CDR3 is TGTGCCAGCAGTGAGCTAGGGGAATATGGCTACACCTTC.

This rearrangement joins TRBV7-6 to TRBJ1-5, with 8 positions matching TRBD1. V lost 5 bases to trimming and J lost 4 bases; unmatched junction nucleotides: 1. This CDR3 region has 13 residues. Germline V lookup: CDR1 SGHVS, CDR2 FNYEAQ. The CDR3 nucleotides read TGTGCCAGCAGCGGGGACAGGAATCAGCCCCAGCATTTT. Protein sequence: CASSGDRNQPQHF.

This sequence joins TRBV5-4 and TRBJ2-7; 8 bases are a match to TRBD1. The germline gives CDR1 SGHNT, CDR2 YYREEE (reference sequence). Germline trimming cut 3 bases from V and 5 bases from J; bases unmatched to any gene: 4. CDR3 size: 13 residues. The CDR3 protein is CASSSDRAHEQYF. The CDR3 DNA follows: TGTGCCAGCAGCTCGGACAGGGCCCACGAGCAGTACTTC.

A few counts support this clone. The chain carries TRBV6-5 and TRBJ1-1; weak D call: TRBD1 (6 bases). Trimming took 2 bases from V and 10 from J, leaving 8 bases between them. The CDR3 is 11 residues long. Germline CDR1 and CDR2: MNHEY and SVGAGI. The CDR3 DNA sequence: TGTGCCAGCAGTTACGGCAGGGGAGCTTTCTTT. Residues: CASSYGRGAFF.

The chain is built from TRBV5-4 and TRBJ2-1; TRBD1 agrees at 7 bases. The CDR3 is 13 residues long. The germline gives CDR1 SGHNT, CDR2 YYREEE (reference sequence). Trimming cost V 3 bases and J 9 bases; bases outside gene matches: 6. The CDR3 DNA is TGTGCCAGCAGCTCTGACAGGGTTCGTGAGCAGTTCTTC. Protein product: CASSSDRVREQFF.

This chain uses TRBV28 with TRBJ2-7, with 10 bases aligning to TRBD2. Germline V gene lookup returns CDR1 MDHEN and CDR2 SYDVKM. This CDR3 spans 15 amino acids. V trimming: 8 bases; J trimming: 4 bases; junction bases outside the gene matches: 11. The CDR3 protein is CASCSRASGRYEQYF. CDR3 coding DNA: TGTGCCAGCTGCAGTCGGGCTAGCGGGAGATACGAGCAGTACTTC.

This rearrangement joins TRBV6-5 to TRBJ2-6; no definite D call. V lost 6 bases and J 1 base, leaving 10 bases between the germline ends. The CDR3 runs 15 residues. Germline CDR1 reads MNHEY; CDR2 reads SVGAGI. DNA of the CDR3: TGTGCCAGCAGCCGACTGTTTTCTGGGGCCAACGTCCTGACTTTC. Protein product: CASSRLFSGANVLTF.

The V and J genes are TRBV29-1 and TRBJ1-2; D is unresolved. V was clipped by 2 bases and J by 4 bases, with 14 bases between them. Germline CDR1 SQVTM, CDR2 ANQGSEA. The CDR3 covers 14 residues. CDR3 in amino acids: CSVELSQRIYGYTF. For the CDR3, the DNA is TGCAGCGTTGAACTGTCACAACGAATCTATGGCTACACCTTC.

The V gene is TRBV9, the J gene TRBJ2-5, with TRBD1 matching 7 bases. Germline V gene data show CDR1 as SGDLS and CDR2 as YYNGEE. This CDR3 is 15 amino acids long. V was clipped by 1 base and J by 5 bases; unmatched bases: 8. CDR3 sequence reads: CASSVISQGYETQYF. DNA for the CDR3: TGTGCCAGCAGCGTAATATCACAGGGGTACGAGACCCAGTACTTC. Complete variable domain (other parts from reference TRBV9 and TRBJ2-5): DSGVTQTPKHLITATGQRVTLRCSPRSGDLSVYWYQQSLDQGLQFLIQYYNGEERAKGNILERFSAQQFPDLHSELNLSSLELGDSALYFCASSVISQGYETQYFGPGTRLLVL.

The chain recombines TRBV11-2 with TRBJ2-7, with D hard to call. There are 13 residues in the CDR3. Trimming cost V 5 bases and J 3 bases, with 11 bases left between them. The germline gives CDR1 SGHAT, CDR2 FQNNGV. The CDR3 nucleotides read TGTGCCAGCAGCCGAATCTCAGGCTACGAGCAGTACTTC. It specifies CASSRISGYEQYF.

The V call is TRBV2, the J call TRBJ2-1; tentative D call: TRBD1 (6 bases). The CDR3 consists of 11 residues. Trimming pared 7 bases from V and 8 bases from J, leaving 9 bases between. Germline V gene lookup returns CDR1 SNHLY and CDR2 FYNNEI. This chain's CDR3 is CASKEGDEQFF. CDR3 DNA sequence: TGTGCCAGCAAAGAGGGGGATGAGCAGTTCTTC. The full variable domain, rest sourced from reference TRBV2 and TRBJ2-1, is EPEVTQTPSHQVTQMGQEVILRCVPISNHLYFYWYRQILGQKVEFLVSFYNNEISEKSEIFDDQFSVERPDGSNFTLKIRSTKLEDSAMYFCASKEGDEQFFGPGTRLTVL.

V and J are TRBV18 and TRBJ1-6; D is perhaps TRBD1 (6 bases). The V end lost 1 base, the J end lost 6 bases, and 7 bases lay between the germline ends. This CDR3 is built from 14 residues. From germline, CDR1 is KGHSH and CDR2 LQKENI. CDR3 region: CASSPQGVNSPLHF. In DNA form, the CDR3 reads TGTGCCAGCTCACCACAGGGGGTTAATTCACCCCTCCACTTT.

This clone was detected a few times. V usage is TRBV7-9 and J usage is TRBJ1-1; D gene ambiguous. Deletions cut 11 bases from V and 5 bases from J, with 18 bases between. In germline, CDR1 is SEHNR, CDR2 FQNEAQ (reference sequence). CDR3 length: 13 residues. CDR3 sequence (DNA): TGTGCCGGAGCAGTTCTTGGCGGGACTGAAGCTTTCTTT. It specifies CAGAVLGGTEAFF.

J is TRBJ2-5 and V is TRBV11-2; D perhaps matches TRBD1 (6 bases). This CDR3 comprises 16 residues. CDR1 SGHAT and CDR2 FQNNGV come from the germline V gene. Trimming pared 5 bases from V and 2 bases from J, leaving 18 bases between. The chain's CDR3 is CASSLTLGRGQETQYF. CDR3 sequence (DNA): TGTGCCAGCAGCCTAACACTGGGCAGGGGACAAGAGACCCAGTACTTC. The full variable domain, completed using reference TRBV11-2 and TRBJ2-5, is EAGVAQSPRYKIIEKRQSVAFWCNPISGHATLYWYQQILGQGPKLLIQFQNNGVVDDSQLPKDRFSAERLKGVDSTLKIQPAKLEDSAVYLCASSLTLGRGQETQYFGPGTRLLVL.

This clone was detected only a few times. V and J are TRBV5-8 and TRBJ2-1; 9 nucleotides match TRBD2. V dropped 5 bases and J dropped 1; count of bases not matched to a gene: 4. This CDR3 is 15 amino acids long. Germline CDR1 reads SGHTS; CDR2 reads YDEGEE. The DNA of the CDR3 is TGTGCCAGCAGAGCTAGCGGGACGTCCTACAATGAGCAGTTCTTC. Its protein is CASRASGTSYNEQFF.

The sample holds one count of this clone. The J gene is TRBJ2-5, the V gene TRBV5-1; D is unclear. Germline V gives CDR1 SGHRS, CDR2 YFSETQ. V lost 5 bases and J lost 2, with 7 bases in between. The CDR3 loop spans 12 amino acids. The CDR3 here is CASRAVQETQYF. DNA for the CDR3: TGCGCCAGCAGGGCTGTACAAGAGACCCAGTACTTC.

This clone was detected only once. The chain carries TRBV7-9 and TRBJ2-3; the D is unclear. V was trimmed by 10 bases and J by 2 bases, leaving 13 bases between them. The CDR3 is made up of 13 amino acids. Germline values: CDR1 SEHNR, CDR2 FQNEAQ (reference sequence). This CDR3 is CAITQQTTDTQYF. The CDR3 DNA sequence: TGTGCCATCACCCAGCAGACCACAGATACGCAGTATTTT. Looking up the rest from reference TRBV7-9 and TRBJ2-3 gives the full variable domain: DTGVSQNPRHKITKRGQNVTFRCDPISEHNRLYWYRQTLGQGPEFLTYFQNEAQLEKSRLLSDRFSAERPKGSFSTLEIQRTEQGDSAMYLCAITQQTTDTQYFGPGTRLTVL.

The chain recombines TRBV11-3 with TRBJ2-1; no reliable D call. The CDR3 has 13 amino acids. Per germline, CDR1 SGHNT and CDR2 YENEEA. The germline V and J ends were trimmed by 0 bases and 5 bases, with 5 bases remaining between them. CDR3 DNA: TGTGCCAGCAGCTTAGATCCAGACAATGAGCAGTTCTTC. As protein: CASSLDPDNEQFF.

V and J are TRBV19 and TRBJ2-5; possibly TRBD2 for D (5 bases). This CDR3 is built from 13 residues. The germline V gene encodes CDR1 LNHDA and CDR2 SQIVND (reference sequence). V was trimmed by 4 bases and J by 11 bases, leaving 17 bases between them. DNA for the CDR3: TGTGCCAGTAGTACGAGTCGTTTTAGCGTGCAGTACTTC. Translated, it gives CASSTSRFSVQYF.

This chain uses TRBV7-9 with TRBJ1-5; TRBD1 aligns across 11 bases. Trimming at V came to 3 bases and at J to 7 bases, leaving 5 bases not matched to a gene. The CDR3 runs 15 residues. Germline V gene sequence: CDR1 SEHNR, CDR2 FQNEAQ (reference sequence). CDR3 amino acids: CASSLGQGVGQPQHF. CDR3 bases: TGTGCCAGCAGCTTGGGACAGGGGGTAGGACAGCCCCAGCATTTT.

The V call is TRBV10-2, the J call TRBJ2-7, with 7 bases identical to TRBD1. This CDR3 comprises 17 residues. CDR1 WSHSY and CDR2 SAAADI come from the germline V gene. Trimming took 4 bases from V and 1 from J; bases not matched to a gene: 13. Here the CDR3 reads CASSGGEQGPRSYEQYF. The DNA of the CDR3 is TGCGCCAGCAGTGGAGGTGAACAGGGGCCCCGTTCCTACGAGCAGTACTTC.

This chain joins TRBV5-6 and TRBJ2-1; D is possibly TRBD1 or TRBD2 (6 bases each). The ends were cut back, 1 base at V and 1 base at J, with 12 bases in the middle. CDR1 and CDR2 from the germline V gene are SGHDT and YYEEEE. The CDR3 runs 16 residues. CDR3 protein: CASSLTGAFSYNEQFF. The CDR3, as DNA: TGTGCCAGCAGCTTGACGGGGGCGTTTTCCTACAATGAGCAGTTCTTC.

In its sample, this clone was seen a few times. This rearrangement joins TRBV4-1 to TRBJ1-5; no definite D call. V lost 1 base to trimming and J lost 1 base, with 11 bases between them. The CDR3 runs to 16 residues. Germline V CDR1 and CDR2: MGHRA, YSYEKL. For the CDR3, the DNA is TGCGCCAGCAGCCAAGTATCTGGGATCAGCAATCAGCCCCAGCATTTT. Amino acid sequence: CASSQVSGISNQPQHF.

This clone was detected a few times. This chain joins TRBV29-1 and TRBJ2-7, with D perhaps TRBD1 (6 bases). In germline, CDR1 is SQVTM, CDR2 ANQGSEA. The CDR3 runs 13 residues. V was trimmed by 7 bases and J by 3 bases, leaving 16 bases between them. In DNA form, the CDR3 reads TGCAGCGCCACTCCCCAGGGGAACTACGAGCAGTACTTC. This translates into CSATPQGNYEQYF.

The chain couples TRBV9 to TRBJ1-3; D not resolved. The V gene's germline CDR1 is SGDLS and CDR2 YYNGEE. Trimming shortened V by 3 bases and J by 2 bases, and 12 bases separated the two germline ends. The CDR3 is 15 amino acids. Written as DNA, the CDR3 is TGTGCCAGCAGCGCGACGGACGGAGCTGGAAACACCATATATTTT. It codes for CASSATDGAGNTIYF.

The V call is TRBV2, the J call TRBJ2-2; D may be TRBD1 (5 bases). The CDR3 spans 16 residues. From germline, CDR1 is SNHLY and CDR2 FYNNEI. V was pared by 4 bases and J by 2 bases, with 14 bases between. CDR3 loop: CASSVVRVTNTGELFF. DNA of the CDR3: TGTGCCAGCAGTGTTGTCAGGGTAACAAACACCGGGGAGCTGTTTTTT.

V gene TRBV9 combines with J gene TRBJ1-4, with a weak D call TRBD1 (5 bases). Trimming left V 3 bases short and J 7 bases short, with 13 bases between. From germline, CDR1 is SGDLS and CDR2 YYNGEE. CDR3 length: 14 residues. As DNA, the CDR3 is TGTGCCAGCAGCGCGCAGGGCTTTCGTGAAAAACTGTTTTTT. Amino acid sequence: CASSAQGFREKLFF.